Listed below are T cell receptor beta chains from one sample, sequenced in a study of T cell repertoires in cytomegalovirus infection. No antigens are known for them. One entry per CDR3 protein, called by TCRdb with MiXCR from the reads. The sample carries more than 40,000 distinct CDR3 sequences, over 20% recorded once. The input for sequencing was CD8+ T cells from cultured PBMCs, taken from culture after CMV antigen stimulation. These receptors came from a human donor in good health (CMV status not recorded). Some clones in this sample may be carry-over from other donors' samples. Both conserved end residues are part of each CDR3. The D gene is left open where the match is weak. Clone size is given for some rows only: seen once, a few or many times, or a class if the clone is expanded.

CDR3nt: TGCGCCAGCAGCCAAGATTTGGCAGGGCCCTACGAGCAGTACTTC
CDR3aa: CASSQDLAGPYEQYF
abundance: few
j_gene: TRBJ2-7
d_gene: -
v_gene: TRBV4-3

CDR3nt: TGTGCCGCACTCCAGGGTGGCTATAATTCACCCCTCCACTTT
CDR3aa: CAALQGGYNSPLHF
abundance: few
j_gene: TRBJ1-6
d_gene: -
v_gene: TRBV7-9

CDR3nt: TGTGCCAGCAGTTGGGGGCATGAGCAGTTCTTC
CDR3aa: CASSWGHEQFF
abundance: few
j_gene: TRBJ2-1
d_gene: -
v_gene: TRBV6-2/TRBV6-3

CDR3nt: TGTGCCAGCAGCTTAATCTACGGTGAGCAGTTCTTC
CDR3aa: CASSLIYGEQFF
abundance: -
j_gene: TRBJ2-1
d_gene: -
v_gene: TRBV7-2

CDR3nt: TGTGCCAGCAGCGCACAGGGAAACTCTGGGGCCAACGTCCTGACTTTC
CDR3aa: CASSAQGNSGANVLTF
abundance: few
j_gene: TRBJ2-6
d_gene: -
v_gene: TRBV7-9

CDR3nt: TGTGCCAGCAGCCTTTGGGGACAGACGAACACCGGGGAGCTGTTTTTT
CDR3aa: CASSLWGQTNTGELFF
abundance: -
j_gene: TRBJ2-2
d_gene: TRBD1
v_gene: TRBV6-6

CDR3nt: TGTGCCAGCAGTTATTATTTCGGCAGGGAGAACACCGGGGAGCTGTTTTTT
CDR3aa: CASSYYFGRENTGELFF
abundance: few
j_gene: TRBJ2-2
d_gene: -
v_gene: TRBV9

CDR3nt: TGCGCCAGCAGCTGGGCGGGACAGGGCTCCTACAATGAGCAGTTCTTC
CDR3aa: CASSWAGQGSYNEQFF
abundance: -
j_gene: TRBJ2-1
d_gene: TRBD1
v_gene: TRBV5-1

CDR3nt: TGTGCCAGCAGCGCGGGACCCATAGGCGCCTACGAGCAGTACTTC
CDR3aa: CASSAGPIGAYEQYF
abundance: few
j_gene: TRBJ2-7
d_gene: -
v_gene: TRBV9

CDR3nt: TGTGCCAGCAGTTTTTTTTCTGGGGCCAACGTCCTGACTTTC
CDR3aa: CASSFFSGANVLTF
abundance: -
j_gene: TRBJ2-6
d_gene: -
v_gene: TRBV27

CDR3nt: TGTGCCAGCTCACCAGGGACAGGGGGCGTAGCTTTCTTT
CDR3aa: CASSPGTGGVAFF
abundance: -
j_gene: TRBJ1-1
d_gene: TRBD1
v_gene: TRBV18

CDR3nt: TGTGCCAGCAGTCCCTGGGCCTTAGCGGGAGCCACAGATACGCAGTATTTT
CDR3aa: CASSPWALAGATDTQYF
abundance: few
j_gene: TRBJ2-3
d_gene: TRBD2
v_gene: TRBV27

CDR3nt: TGTGCCAGCAGCTTACAACTGTACACCCACAATGAGCAGTTCTTC
CDR3aa: CASSLQLYTHNEQFF
abundance: -
j_gene: TRBJ2-1
d_gene: -
v_gene: TRBV11-2

CDR3nt: TGTGCCAGCAGTTGGACTAGCGGGAGCCAGGAGACCCAGTACTTC
CDR3aa: CASSWTSGSQETQYF
abundance: few
j_gene: TRBJ2-5
d_gene: TRBD2
v_gene: TRBV11-2

CDR3nt: TGTGCCAGCAGTTACGGCAGGGAGGGCACTGAAGCTTTCTTT
CDR3aa: CASSYGREGTEAFF
abundance: once
j_gene: TRBJ1-1
d_gene: -
v_gene: TRBV6-2/TRBV6-3

CDR3nt: TGCGCCAGCAGCCAAGATCCGGGACAGGGATCCTACGAGCAGTACTTC
CDR3aa: CASSQDPGQGSYEQYF
abundance: few
j_gene: TRBJ2-7
d_gene: TRBD1
v_gene: TRBV4-3

CDR3nt: TGTGCCAGCGATGGACTAGCGGGAGGGCTTCTGGGTGAGCAGTACTTC
CDR3aa: CASDGLAGGLLGEQYF
abundance: -
j_gene: TRBJ2-7
d_gene: TRBD2
v_gene: TRBV28

CDR3nt: TGTGCCAGCAGCTCAGGAGACGGGGGCTACACCTTC
CDR3aa: CASSSGDGGYTF
abundance: once
j_gene: TRBJ1-2
d_gene: -
v_gene: TRBV13

CDR3nt: TGTGCCAGCATATCCAAAGGACGGACTAGGGAGACCCAGTACTTC
CDR3aa: CASISKGRTRETQYF
abundance: -
j_gene: TRBJ2-5
d_gene: TRBD2
v_gene: TRBV2

CDR3nt: TGTGCCAGCAGGAAACTAGCGGGAGAAGATACGCAGTATTTT
CDR3aa: CASRKLAGEDTQYF
abundance: -
j_gene: TRBJ2-3
d_gene: TRBD2
v_gene: TRBV2

CDR3nt: TGTGCCAGCAGTTTACTGTGCAGGTCTGGAAACACCATATATTTT
CDR3aa: CASSLLCRSGNTIYF
abundance: few
j_gene: TRBJ1-3
d_gene: -
v_gene: TRBV27

CDR3nt: TGTGCCAGCTCTAGAGGGGAGACCTACGAGCAGTACTTC
CDR3aa: CASSRGETYEQYF
abundance: few
j_gene: TRBJ2-7
d_gene: -
v_gene: TRBV6-1

CDR3nt: TGTGCCAGCAGTTATGGGCGCGGCTACACCTTC
CDR3aa: CASSYGRGYTF
abundance: few
j_gene: TRBJ1-2
d_gene: -
v_gene: TRBV28

CDR3nt: TGTGCCAGCAGCGGGGGACAGATACCATCCACTAGCACAGATACGCAGTATTTT
CDR3aa: CASSGGQIPSTSTDTQYF
abundance: -
j_gene: TRBJ2-3
d_gene: -
v_gene: TRBV12-3/TRBV12-4

CDR3nt: TGTGCCAGCCCGAGGGTTGAGGGCAATCAGCCCCAGCATTTT
CDR3aa: CASPRVEGNQPQHF
abundance: -
j_gene: TRBJ1-5
d_gene: -
v_gene: TRBV27

CDR3nt: TGTGCCAGCAGCCCCTCGCATGAGCAGTTCTTC
CDR3aa: CASSPSHEQFF
abundance: -
j_gene: TRBJ2-1
d_gene: -
v_gene: TRBV7-8

CDR3nt: TGTGCCAGCAGCTTAGCCCCTACAGGCTATGGCTACACCTTC
CDR3aa: CASSLAPTGYGYTF
abundance: few
j_gene: TRBJ1-2
d_gene: -
v_gene: TRBV7-9

CDR3nt: TGCGCCAGCAGCTTGGGGTCACTGGAATCACCCCTCCACTTT
CDR3aa: CASSLGSLESPLHF
abundance: -
j_gene: TRBJ1-6
d_gene: -
v_gene: TRBV5-1

CDR3nt: TGTGCCATCAGTCGACAGGGGGTCTCCTACGAGCAGTACTTC
CDR3aa: CAISRQGVSYEQYF
abundance: -
j_gene: TRBJ2-7
d_gene: TRBD1
v_gene: TRBV10-3

CDR3nt: TGTGCCAGCAGCTCACTAGCGGGAGCTGGATACACCGGGGAGCTGTTTTTT
CDR3aa: CASSSLAGAGYTGELFF
abundance: -
j_gene: TRBJ2-2
d_gene: TRBD2
v_gene: TRBV7-6

CDR3nt: TGTGCCAGCAGTTTGGGCGGGGGGGCCTACAATGAGCAGTTCTTC
CDR3aa: CASSLGGGAYNEQFF
abundance: -
j_gene: TRBJ2-1
d_gene: TRBD2
v_gene: TRBV12-3/TRBV12-4

CDR3nt: TGTGCCAGCAGCTTACGGGGAGCGGGGATTCGCGAGGAGCAGTTCTTC
CDR3aa: CASSLRGAGIREEQFF
abundance: many
j_gene: TRBJ2-1
d_gene: TRBD2
v_gene: TRBV7-2

CDR3nt: TGCAGCGTGCGGACTAGCGAGGGGAACATTCAGTACTTC
CDR3aa: CSVRTSEGNIQYF
abundance: -
j_gene: TRBJ2-4
d_gene: TRBD2
v_gene: TRBV29-1

CDR3nt: TGTGCCAGCACCTATAGGGGATTATGGCATGAGCAGTTCTTC
CDR3aa: CASTYRGLWHEQFF
abundance: many
j_gene: TRBJ2-1
d_gene: -
v_gene: TRBV28

CDR3nt: TGTGCCAGCAGTTTTGGAGTTAACACAGATACGCAGTATTTT
CDR3aa: CASSFGVNTDTQYF
abundance: few
j_gene: TRBJ2-3
d_gene: -
v_gene: TRBV12-3/TRBV12-4

CDR3nt: TGTGCCAGCAGTTTATCGTATTGGACTGAAGCTTTCTTT
CDR3aa: CASSLSYWTEAFF
abundance: -
j_gene: TRBJ1-1
d_gene: -
v_gene: TRBV28